The subject of this entry is one T cell receptor (beta chain). There are 18 residues in the CDR3. The junction had 6 bases not matched to a gene; V was cut back by 2 bases and J by 0 bases. Germline loops: CDR1 SGHTA, CDR2 FQGTGA. The data stem from a study of blood T cell repertoires in COVID-19. Across the whole study: The United States, Italy and Spain supplied acute and convalescent COVID-19 samples. T cells, B-cell-depleted T cells, or PBMCs provided the cDNA or gDNA that served as material.

Original handling: Reference gene primer amplification yielded estimated nucleated cell counts. Produced via immunoSEQ multiplex PCR; TCRdb's table is partial and in-frame only. V and J calls and clone size are given by that table; D and trimming were obtained from the DNA. The table lists 55,000 to 85,000 clones, around 84% of them singletons. This TCR was sampled from a woman aged 70-85 years with acute or convalescent COVID-19. The sequenced sample consisted of peripheral blood. The V call is TRBV7-3, the J call TRBJ2-6; TRBD1 agrees at 8 bases. The CDR3 here is CASSLVGTGHSGANVLTF. Here the CDR3 DNA reads TGTGCCAGCAGCTTAGTGGGGACAGGACACTCTGGGGCCAACGTCCTGACTTTC. Looking up the rest from reference TRBV7-3 and TRBJ2-6 gives the full variable domain: GAGVSQTPSNKVTEKGKYVELRCDPISGHTALYWYRQSLGQGPEFLIYFQGTGAADDSGLPNDRFFAVRPEGSVSTLKIQRTERGDSAVYLCASSLVGTGHSGANVLTFGAGSRLTVL.